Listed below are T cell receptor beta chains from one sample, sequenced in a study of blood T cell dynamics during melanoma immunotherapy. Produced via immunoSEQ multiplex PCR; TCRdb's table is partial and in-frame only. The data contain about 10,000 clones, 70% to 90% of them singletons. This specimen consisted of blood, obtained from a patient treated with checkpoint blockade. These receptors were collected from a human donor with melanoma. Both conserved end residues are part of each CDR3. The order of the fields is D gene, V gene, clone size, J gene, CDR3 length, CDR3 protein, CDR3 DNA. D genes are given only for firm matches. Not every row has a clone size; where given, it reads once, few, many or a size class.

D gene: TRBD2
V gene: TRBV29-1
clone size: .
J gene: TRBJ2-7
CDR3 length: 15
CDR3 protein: CSVADPGLAAYEQYF
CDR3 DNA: TGCAGCGTTGCGGATCCGGGACTAGCGGCCTACGAGCAGTACTTC

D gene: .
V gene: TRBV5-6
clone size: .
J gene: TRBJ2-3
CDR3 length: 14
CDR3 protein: CASSLDMEGDTQYF
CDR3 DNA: TGTGCCAGCAGCTTGGATATGGAAGGGGATACGCAGTATTTT

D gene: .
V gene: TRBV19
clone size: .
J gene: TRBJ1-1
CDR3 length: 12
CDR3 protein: CASSMDRFEAFF
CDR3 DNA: TGTGCCAGTAGTATGGACCGGTTTGAAGCTTTCTTT

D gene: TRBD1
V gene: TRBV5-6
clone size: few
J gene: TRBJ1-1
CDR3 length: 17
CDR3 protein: CASSLPFRDRYGTEAFF
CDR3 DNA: TGTGCCAGCAGCTTGCCGTTCCGGGACAGGTACGGGACTGAAGCTTTCTTT

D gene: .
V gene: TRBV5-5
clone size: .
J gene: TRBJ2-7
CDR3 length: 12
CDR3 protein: CASSLDGYEQYF
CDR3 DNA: TGTGCCAGCAGCTTGGACGGGTACGAGCAGTACTTC

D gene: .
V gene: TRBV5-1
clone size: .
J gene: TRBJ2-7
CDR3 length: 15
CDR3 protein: CASSLGATDSYEQYF
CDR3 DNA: TGCGCCAGCAGCTTGGGGGCGACTGATTCCTACGAGCAGTACTTC

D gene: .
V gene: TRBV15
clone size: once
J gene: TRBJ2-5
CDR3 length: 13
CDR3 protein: CATSAGLQETQYF
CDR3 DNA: TGTGCCACCAGCGCGGGGCTCCAAGAGACCCAGTACTTC

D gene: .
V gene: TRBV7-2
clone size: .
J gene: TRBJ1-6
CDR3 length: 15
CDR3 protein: CASSLGIGEGSPLHF
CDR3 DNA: TGTGCCAGCAGCTTAGGGATCGGGGAGGGTTCGCCCCTCCACTTT

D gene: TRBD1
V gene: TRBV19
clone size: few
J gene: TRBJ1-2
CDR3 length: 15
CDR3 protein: CASSTDRGRLYGYTF
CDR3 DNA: TGTGCCAGTAGTACCGACAGGGGCCGTTTGTATGGCTACACCTTC

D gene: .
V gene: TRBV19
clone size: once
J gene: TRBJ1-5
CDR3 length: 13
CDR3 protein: CASSISGEQPQHF
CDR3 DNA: TGTGCCAGTAGTATATCTGGGGAGCAGCCCCAGCATTTT

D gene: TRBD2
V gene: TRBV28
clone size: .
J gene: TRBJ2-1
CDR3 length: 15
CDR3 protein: CASGGTSGTYNEQFF
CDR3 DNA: TGTGCCAGCGGAGGGACTAGCGGGACCTACAATGAGCAGTTCTTC

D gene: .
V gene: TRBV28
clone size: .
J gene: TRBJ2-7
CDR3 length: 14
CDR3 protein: CASSPGTLTGEQYF
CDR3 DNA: TGTGCCAGCAGTCCCGGGACCCTAACTGGGGAGCAGTACTTC

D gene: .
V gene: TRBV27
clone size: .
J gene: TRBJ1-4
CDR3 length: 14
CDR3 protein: CASSLNRGNEKLFF
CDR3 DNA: TGTGCCAGCAGTTTAAACCGGGGGAATGAAAAACTGTTTTTT

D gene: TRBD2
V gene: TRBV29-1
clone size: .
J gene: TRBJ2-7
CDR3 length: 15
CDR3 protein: CSVGRLARESYEQYF
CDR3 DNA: TGCAGCGTTGGGCGACTAGCCCGAGAAAGTTACGAGCAGTACTTC

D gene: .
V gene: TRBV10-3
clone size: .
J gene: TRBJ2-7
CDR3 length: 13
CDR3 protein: CAISDVFNYEQYF
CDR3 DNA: TGTGCCATCAGTGACGTATTCAACTACGAGCAGTACTTC

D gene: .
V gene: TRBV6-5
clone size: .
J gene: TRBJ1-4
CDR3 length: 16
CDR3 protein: CASSYHSGVTNEKLFF
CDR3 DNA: TGTGCCAGCAGTTACCATTCCGGGGTGACTAATGAAAAACTGTTTTTT

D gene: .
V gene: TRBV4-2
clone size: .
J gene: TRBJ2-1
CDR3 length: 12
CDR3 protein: CASSGGSNEQFF
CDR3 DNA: TGTGCCAGCAGCGGAGGGAGCAATGAGCAGTTCTTC

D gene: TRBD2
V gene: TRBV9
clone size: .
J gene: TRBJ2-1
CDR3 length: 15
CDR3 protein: CASSVGGRPYNEQFF
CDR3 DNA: TGTGCCAGCAGCGTCGGCGGGAGGCCCTACAATGAGCAGTTCTTC

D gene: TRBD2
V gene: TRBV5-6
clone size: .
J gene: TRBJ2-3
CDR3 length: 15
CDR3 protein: CASSLGGSNTDTQYF
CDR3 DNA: TGTGCCAGCAGCTTGGGCGGGAGTAATACAGATACGCAGTATTTT

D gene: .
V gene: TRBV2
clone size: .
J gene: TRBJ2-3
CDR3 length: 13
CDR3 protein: CASGDFRTDTQYF
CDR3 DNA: TGTGCCAGCGGGGACTTCCGCACAGATACGCAGTATTTT

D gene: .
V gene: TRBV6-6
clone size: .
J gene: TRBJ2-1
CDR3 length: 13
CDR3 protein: CASSLGALNEQFF
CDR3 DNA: TGTGCCAGCAGTTTGGGCGCGCTCAATGAGCAGTTCTTC

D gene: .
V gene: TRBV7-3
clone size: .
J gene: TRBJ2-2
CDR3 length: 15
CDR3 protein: CASSLFGPNTGELFF
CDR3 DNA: TGTGCCAGCAGCTTATTTGGTCCGAACACCGGGGAGCTGTTTTTT

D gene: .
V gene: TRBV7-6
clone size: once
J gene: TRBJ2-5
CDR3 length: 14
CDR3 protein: CASSLEDMGETQYF
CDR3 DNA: TGTGCCAGCAGCTTAGAAGATATGGGAGAGACCCAGTACTTC

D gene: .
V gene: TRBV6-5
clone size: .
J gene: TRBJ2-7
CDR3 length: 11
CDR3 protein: CASSQGHEQYF
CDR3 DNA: TGTGCCAGCAGTCAGGGGCACGAGCAGTACTTC

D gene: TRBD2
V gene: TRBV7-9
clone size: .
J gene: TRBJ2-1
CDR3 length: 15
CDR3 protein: CASSLALAVYNEQFF
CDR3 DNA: TGTGCCAGCAGCTTAGCACTAGCGGTCTACAATGAGCAGTTCTTC

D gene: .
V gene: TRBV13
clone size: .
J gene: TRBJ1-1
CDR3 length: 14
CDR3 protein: CASSLGHWNTEAFF
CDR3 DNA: TGTGCCAGCAGCTTAGGCCACTGGAACACTGAAGCTTTCTTT

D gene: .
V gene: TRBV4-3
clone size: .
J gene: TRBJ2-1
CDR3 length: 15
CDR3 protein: CASSQSTPQYNEQFF
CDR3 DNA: TGCGCCAGCAGCCAAAGTACCCCCCAGTACAATGAGCAGTTCTTC

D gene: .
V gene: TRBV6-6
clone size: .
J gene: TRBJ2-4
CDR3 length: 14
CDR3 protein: CASSYTGSGNIQYF
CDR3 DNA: TGTGCCAGCAGTTATACAGGGTCGGGAAACATTCAGTACTTC

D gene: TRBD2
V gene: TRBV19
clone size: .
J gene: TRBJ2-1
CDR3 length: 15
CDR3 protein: CASSKLAGAYNEQFF
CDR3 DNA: TGTGCCAGTAGTAAACTAGCGGGAGCTTACAATGAGCAGTTCTTC

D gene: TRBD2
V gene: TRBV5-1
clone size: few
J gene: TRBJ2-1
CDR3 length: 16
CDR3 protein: CASSLAASGLNNEQFF
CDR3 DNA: TGCGCCAGCAGCTTGGCCGCTAGCGGGTTGAACAATGAGCAGTTCTTC